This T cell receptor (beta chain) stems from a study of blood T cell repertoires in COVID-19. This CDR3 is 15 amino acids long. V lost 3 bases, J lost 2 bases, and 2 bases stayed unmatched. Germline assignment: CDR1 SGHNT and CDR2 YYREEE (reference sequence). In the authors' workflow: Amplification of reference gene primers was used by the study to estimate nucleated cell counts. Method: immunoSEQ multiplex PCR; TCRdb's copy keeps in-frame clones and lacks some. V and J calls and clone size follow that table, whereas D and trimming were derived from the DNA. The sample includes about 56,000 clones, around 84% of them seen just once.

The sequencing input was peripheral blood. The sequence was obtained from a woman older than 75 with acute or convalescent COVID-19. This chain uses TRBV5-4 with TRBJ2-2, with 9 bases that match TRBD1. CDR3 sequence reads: CASSWDRANTGELFF. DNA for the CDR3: TGTGCCAGCAGCTGGGACAGGGCCAACACCGGGGAGCTGTTTTTT.